Here is one T cell receptor (beta chain) with its context. Its antigen is undetermined. The germline V gene encodes CDR1 MNHNS and CDR2 SASEGT. Trimming left V 6 bases short and J 8 bases short, with 7 bases between. The CDR3 contains 10 residues. The TCR beta CDR3 regions underwent amplification using RNA transcripts as the source. The HTBI primer set drove a first-round RT-PCR of the TCR CDR3. TCRdb called the multiplex PCR reads again in MiXCR, with one record for every CDR3 protein. The repertoire holds fewer than 700,000 distinct CDR3 sequences, with about 17% as singletons. The sample originates from a study of T cells in Graves' hyperthyroidism and ophthalmopathy. Study observations and caveats: Most clonotypes expanded in the thyroid (above 0.001) were also present in blood.

Sequencing input: blood. This receptor was taken from a woman in her twenties or thirties with Graves' hyperthyroidism. The V and J genes are TRBV6-1 and TRBJ1-1; D not resolved. The CDR3 loop reads CASRWWEAFF. CDR3 bases: TGTGCCAGCAGATGGTGGGAAGCTTTCTTT.